A selection of T cell receptor beta chains follows, all from one sample in a study of preoperative IRX-2 immunotherapy in early breast cancer. Sequencing was performed with immunoSEQ multiplex PCR; in TCRdb, only in-frame clones are kept and a portion is missing. The sample has around 25,000 clones, around 79% seen once; the top ten hold 6% to 7.5%. The material was lymph node tissue, obtained after IRX-2 immunotherapy. All receptors derive from a human donor with breast cancer. CDR3s include the opening cysteine and the closing phenylalanine or tryptophan. Clone size is shown for a subset of rows, as once, few, many or a class of expanded clone.

J | size | V | CDR3
TRBJ2-3 | NA | TRBV11-3 | CASSQNSPLADTQYF
TRBJ2-5 | once | TRBV7-7 | CASSLVVPQETQYF
TRBJ2-1 | NA | TRBV18 | CASSPPSTANEQFF
TRBJ1-2 | NA | TRBV7-1 | CASSPSGQGDRGYTF
TRBJ2-5 | NA | TRBV11-3 | CASSMTGRAVETQYF
TRBJ2-7 | NA | TRBV7-6 | CASSWGLAGGQYEQYF
TRBJ1-4 | NA | TRBV11-3 | CASSLWVGGLGDEKLFF
TRBJ1-2 | few | TRBV10-2 | CASSESILGANYGYTF
TRBJ1-3 | NA | TRBV6-8 | CASSWRRSGNTIYF
TRBJ2-7 | NA | TRBV19 | CASSIGLAGSYEQYF
TRBJ1-5 | few | TRBV28 | CASSPWGASNQPQHF
TRBJ2-1 | NA | TRBV23-1 | CASSWGLATNEQFF
TRBJ2-3 | few | TRBV6-8 | CASSSRTDTQYF
TRBJ2-1 | NA | TRBV6-8 | CASSPTGPNEQFF
TRBJ1-5 | NA | TRBV11-3 | CASSSGLPDQPQHF
TRBJ2-7 | NA | TRBV6-7 | CASRTGLAPKYEQYF
TRBJ1-3 | medium-sized | TRBV6-8 | CASSYQSSGNTIYF
TRBJ2-1 | NA | TRBV6-8 | CASRTGVPEQFF
TRBJ2-7 | NA | TRBV6-8 | CASSAWDGSYEQYF